Listed below are T cell receptor beta chains from one sample, sequenced in a study of vaccination and CD4 T cells after COVID-19. Which antigens these TCRs recognize remains unknown. TCRdb recomputed calls from the PCR reads with MiXCR, one row per CDR3 protein. The sample has about 14,000 distinct CDR3 sequences, roughly 74% seen once; the top ten hold 9.6%. The source was CD4+ T cells from blood, cultured in vitro, collected after SARS-CoV-2 vaccination. These receptors were obtained from a human donor who received a COVID-19 vaccine. The CDR3 runs from the conserved cysteine through the conserved F or W. A D gene is named only where the DNA matches it firmly. Only part of the rows carry a size: once, few, many, or a class if the clone is expanded.

TRBJ2-5,-,TRBV20-1,-,CSANLGGPGETQYF,TGCAGTGCTAATCTCGGGGGGCCGGGAGAGACCCAGTACTTC
TRBJ1-2,-,TRBV20-1,few,CSARGRVWGYTF,TGCAGTGCTAGAGGGCGAGTGTGGGGCTACACCTTC
TRBJ1-2,-,TRBV20-1,medium-sized,CSATDRNGYTF,TGCAGTGCGACCGACAGGAATGGCTACACCTTC
TRBJ1-1,-,TRBV2,-,CASSIGRMNTEAFF,TGTGCCAGCAGCATCGGACGGATGAACACTGAAGCTTTCTTT
TRBJ1-6,-,TRBV20-1,-,CSASAGPLFHF,TGCAGTGCTAGCGCAGGGCCACTATTCCACTTT
TRBJ2-3,-,TRBV10-1,-,CASSEAREDTQYF,TGCGCCAGCAGTGAGGCCAGGGAGGATACGCAGTATTTT
TRBJ1-5,-,TRBV15,-,CATQRDHNQPQHF,TGTGCCACCCAGAGGGACCACAATCAGCCCCAGCATTTT
TRBJ2-3,-,TRBV7-8,medium-sized,CASSLVTGSSTDTQYF,TGTGCCAGCAGCTTAGTCACGGGTTCCAGCACAGATACGCAGTATTTT
TRBJ1-2,-,TRBV20-1,-,CSAMGFTIDGYTF,TGCAGTGCTATGGGGTTTACCATTGATGGCTACACCTTC
TRBJ1-1,-,TRBV7-9,-,CASTIMGTEAFF,TGTGCCAGCACCATTATGGGGACTGAAGCTTTCTTT
TRBJ1-5,-,TRBV19,-,CASSIGGQPQHF,TGTGCCAGTAGTATCGGGGGGCAGCCCCAGCATTTT
TRBJ1-2,-,TRBV6-5,-,CASSYDYTLRTF,TGTGCCAGCAGTTACGATTACACTCTCCGCACCTTC
TRBJ2-7,-,TRBV6-1,-,CASSTPRGQYF,TGTGCCAGCAGTACCCCGCGGGGCCAGTACTTC
TRBJ2-3,TRBD2,TRBV5-4,large,CASSLVAGGDTDTQYF,TGTGCCAGCAGCTTGGTTGCGGGGGGGGACACAGATACGCAGTATTTT
TRBJ2-5,-,TRBV10-1,-,CASSESGTRETQYF,TGCGCCAGCAGTGAGTCGGGGACAAGAGAGACCCAGTACTTC
TRBJ1-2,TRBD1,TRBV5-4,-,CASSSLGQGGFNYGYTF,TGTGCCAGCAGCTCTTTAGGACAGGGCGGATTTAACTATGGCTACACCTTC
TRBJ1-1,-,TRBV19,-,CASSIQGVSTEAFF,TGTGCCAGTAGTATTCAGGGCGTGAGCACTGAAGCTTTCTTT
TRBJ2-3,-,TRBV12-3/TRBV12-4,-,CASLNLMGTDTQYF,TGTGCCAGCCTCAACCTCATGGGCACAGATACGCAGTATTTT
TRBJ2-3,TRBD2,TRBV12-3/TRBV12-4,-,CASSLEASGGAEADTQYF,TGTGCCAGCAGTTTAGAGGCTAGCGGGGGGGCAGAGGCAGATACGCAGTATTTT
TRBJ1-2,-,TRBV7-2,-,CASSLEQENYGYTF,TGTGCCAGCAGCTTAGAGCAGGAAAACTATGGCTACACCTTC
TRBJ2-1,TRBD2,TRBV20-1,few,CSAPRTSGGYNEQFF,TGCAGTGCTCCAAGGACTAGCGGGGGCTACAATGAGCAGTTCTTC
TRBJ2-7,TRBD1,TRBV6-1,once,CASSPIRGQVYEQYF,TGTGCCAGCAGCCCCATACGGGGACAGGTATACGAGCAGTACTTC
TRBJ1-2,-,TRBV7-2,few,CASSLPLGSDHYGYTF,TGTGCCAGCAGCTTGCCGTTGGGGAGCGACCACTATGGCTACACCTTC
TRBJ1-1,TRBD1,TRBV5-4,-,CASILQGTNTEAFF,TGTGCCAGCATTCTACAGGGGACGAACACTGAAGCTTTCTTT
TRBJ2-5,TRBD2,TRBV19,-,CASRRTGGLGETQYF,TGTGCCAGTAGGCGAACGGGGGGGCTGGGAGAGACCCAGTACTTC
TRBJ2-3,-,TRBV7-6,-,CASSLRPGDTQYF,TGTGCCAGCAGCTTAAGGCCCGGGGATACGCAGTATTTT
TRBJ1-1,TRBD1,TRBV14,-,CASRGPDRVFDTEAFF,TGTGCCAGCAGAGGACCGGACAGGGTTTTTGACACTGAAGCTTTCTTT
TRBJ2-7,-,TRBV7-8,few,CASSLAGSGAGSEQYF,TGTGCCAGCAGCTTAGCCGGTTCGGGCGCGGGCTCCGAGCAGTACTTC
TRBJ2-6,-,TRBV10-3,-,CAISGTRPSGANVLTF,TGTGCCATCAGTGGGACAAGACCCTCTGGGGCCAACGTCCTGACTTTC
TRBJ1-6,-,TRBV19,-,CASTSGYNSPLHF,TGTGCCAGTACTTCAGGGTACAATTCACCCCTCCACTTT
TRBJ1-3,-,TRBV19,-,CASSIRGHPSGNTIYF,TGTGCCAGTAGTATACGCGGGCACCCCTCTGGAAACACCATATATTTT
TRBJ2-5,-,TRBV7-2,few,CASSGAGETQYF,TGTGCCAGCAGCGGGGCGGGAGAGACCCAGTACTTC
TRBJ1-2,TRBD1,TRBV19,-,CASSRGDSGYGYTF,TGTGCCAGTAGTAGGGGGGACAGCGGCTATGGCTACACCTTC
TRBJ1-2,TRBD1,TRBV30,-,CAWSSNRGFYGYTF,TGTGCCTGGAGTTCTAACAGGGGGTTCTATGGCTACACCTTC
TRBJ2-5,-,TRBV5-4,-,CASSPGTFQETQYF,TGTGCCAGCAGCCCGGGGACTTTTCAAGAGACCCAGTACTTC
TRBJ1-6,-,TRBV30,-,CAWSVSGNNSPLHF,TGTGCCTGGAGTGTCTCTGGGAATAATTCACCCCTCCACTTT
TRBJ2-5,-,TRBV28,-,CASSTFGGGQETQYF,TGTGCCAGCAGTACATTCGGGGGAGGACAAGAGACCCAGTACTTC
TRBJ1-1,TRBD1,TRBV27,-,CASWTVTGSAAAFF,TGTGCCAGCTGGACCGTGACAGGGTCGGCGGCAGCTTTCTTT
TRBJ1-3,-,TRBV5-1,-,CASSLASGRQSSGNTIYF,TGCGCCAGCAGCTTGGCCTCGGGAAGACAGTCCTCTGGAAACACCATATATTTT
TRBJ1-5,-,TRBV6-5,few,CASSYRPSGHSNQPQHF,TGTGCCAGCAGTTACAGGCCCAGCGGTCATAGCAATCAGCCCCAGCATTTT
TRBJ1-6,-,TRBV7-2,-,CASSSSTGYNSPLHF,TGTGCCAGCAGCTCGTCGACAGGCTATAATTCACCCCTCCACTTT
TRBJ1-6,TRBD1,TRBV30,-,CACWTGLLGSPLHF,TGTGCCTGTTGGACAGGGTTACTCGGTTCACCCCTCCACTTT
TRBJ2-2,-,TRBV25-1,-,CASSRKLTGELFF,TGTGCCAGCAGTCGGAAGCTCACCGGGGAGCTGTTTTTT
TRBJ2-6,-,TRBV11-2,-,CASSSAGANVLTF,TGTGCCAGCAGCTCCGCTGGGGCCAACGTCCTGACTTTC
TRBJ1-5,TRBD1,TRBV19,-,CASSTRTGAGVGGQPQHF,TGTGCCAGTAGTACCCGGACAGGTGCCGGGGTGGGCGGTCAGCCCCAGCATTTT
TRBJ1-1,TRBD1,TRBV7-2,-,CASSLGRRRTGLNTEAFF,TGTGCCAGCAGCTTAGGAAGAAGGAGGACAGGACTGAACACTGAAGCTTTCTTT
TRBJ1-1,-,TRBV5-6,-,CASSRTGGTAFF,TGTGCCAGCAGCCGAACGGGGGGAACGGCTTTCTTT
TRBJ1-2,-,TRBV19,-,CASMEQGLYGYTF,TGTGCCAGTATGGAGCAGGGGCTATATGGCTACACCTTC
TRBJ1-6,-,TRBV20-1,-,CSASSAGSYNSPLHF,TGCAGTGCTAGCAGTGCGGGTTCCTATAATTCACCCCTCCACTTT
TRBJ1-2,-,TRBV6-1,medium-sized,CASSPTNGGFRSQRYGYTF,TGTGCCAGCAGCCCAACGAACGGGGGTTTCCGATCGCAGCGCTATGGCTACACCTTC
TRBJ2-3,-,TRBV30,once,CAWSVGRGDTQYF,TGTGCCTGGAGTGTAGGGCGCGGGGATACGCAGTATTTT
TRBJ1-2,TRBD1,TRBV3-1,-,CASSQLWDRAKFNYGYTF,TGTGCCAGCAGCCAACTATGGGACAGGGCCAAATTCAACTATGGCTACACCTTC
TRBJ2-5,TRBD2,TRBV7-2,-,CASSSISSGGPETQYF,TGTGCCAGCAGTTCAATAAGCAGCGGGGGGCCGGAGACCCAGTACTTC
TRBJ1-5,TRBD1,TRBV20-1,-,CSAVYRGPQHF,TGCAGTGCTGTGTACAGGGGACCCCAGCATTTT
TRBJ2-4,-,TRBV19,once,CASTANPRQLAKNIQYF,TGTGCCAGTACCGCTAATCCCCGACAGCTAGCCAAAAACATTCAGTACTTC
TRBJ1-1,-,TRBV20-1,-,CSAGRDFLENTEAFF,TGCAGTGCTGGCCGGGACTTTCTGGAGAACACTGAAGCTTTCTTT
TRBJ2-5,TRBD2,TRBV20-1,-,CSAIGRGANQETQYF,TGCAGTGCTATCGGGCGGGGGGCGAACCAAGAGACCCAGTACTTC
TRBJ1-4,-,TRBV6-1,-,CASRQGTVSEKLFF,TGTGCCAGCAGGCAGGGGACGGTCAGTGAAAAACTGTTTTTT
TRBJ2-2,-,TRBV19,-,CASKRRPTDTGELFF,TGTGCCAGTAAACGACGCCCGACGGACACCGGGGAGCTGTTTTTT
TRBJ1-2,-,TRBV19,-,CASMPRPNYGYTF,TGTGCCAGTATGCCACGACCTAACTATGGCTACACCTTC